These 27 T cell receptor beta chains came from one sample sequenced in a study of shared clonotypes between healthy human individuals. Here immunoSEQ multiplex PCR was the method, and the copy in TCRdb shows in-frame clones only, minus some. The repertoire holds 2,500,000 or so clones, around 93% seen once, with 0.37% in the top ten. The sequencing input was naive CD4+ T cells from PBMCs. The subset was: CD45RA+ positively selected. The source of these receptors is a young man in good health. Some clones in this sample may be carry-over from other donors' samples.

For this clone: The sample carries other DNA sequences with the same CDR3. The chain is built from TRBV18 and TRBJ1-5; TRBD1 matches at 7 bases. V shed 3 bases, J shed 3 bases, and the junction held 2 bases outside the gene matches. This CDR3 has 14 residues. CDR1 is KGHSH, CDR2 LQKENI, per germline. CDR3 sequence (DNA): TGTGCCAGCTCACCGGGACAGTCCAATCAGCCCCAGCATTTT. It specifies CASSPGQSNQPQHF.

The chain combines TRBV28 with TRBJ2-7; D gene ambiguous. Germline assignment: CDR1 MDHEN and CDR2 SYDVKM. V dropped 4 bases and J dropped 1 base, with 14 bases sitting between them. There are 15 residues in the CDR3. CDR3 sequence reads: CASSSRPRFSYEQYF. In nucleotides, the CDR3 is TGTGCCAGCAGTTCCCGACCGCGATTTTCCTACGAGCAGTACTTC.

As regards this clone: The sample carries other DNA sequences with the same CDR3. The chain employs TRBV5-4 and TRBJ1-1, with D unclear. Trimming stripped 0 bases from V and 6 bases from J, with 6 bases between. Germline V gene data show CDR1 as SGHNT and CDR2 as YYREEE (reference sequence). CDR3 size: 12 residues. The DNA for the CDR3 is TGTGCCAGCAGCTTGGATTCCGCTGAAGCTTTCTTT. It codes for CASSLDSAEAFF.

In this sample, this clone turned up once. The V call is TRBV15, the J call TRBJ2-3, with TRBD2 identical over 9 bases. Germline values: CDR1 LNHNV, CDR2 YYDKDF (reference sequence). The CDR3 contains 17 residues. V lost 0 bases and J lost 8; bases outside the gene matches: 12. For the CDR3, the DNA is TGTGCCACCAGCAGAGAGGGCGGGAGGGCTCTCTTAGGTACGCAGTATTTT. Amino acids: CATSREGGRALLGTQYF. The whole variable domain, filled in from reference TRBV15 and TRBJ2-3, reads DAMVIQNPRYQVTQFGKPVTLSCSQTLNHNVMYWYQQKSSQAPKLLFHYYDKDFNNEADTPDNFQSRRPNTSFCFLDIRSPGLGDTAMYLCATSREGGRALLGTQYFGPGTRLTVL.

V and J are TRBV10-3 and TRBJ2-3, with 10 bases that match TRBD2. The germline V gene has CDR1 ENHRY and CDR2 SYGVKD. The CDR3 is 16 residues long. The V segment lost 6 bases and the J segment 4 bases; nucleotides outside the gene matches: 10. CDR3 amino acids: CAIRSPLAGDPDTQYF. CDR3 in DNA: TGTGCCATCAGGAGCCCTCTAGCGGGGGACCCAGATACGCAGTATTTT.

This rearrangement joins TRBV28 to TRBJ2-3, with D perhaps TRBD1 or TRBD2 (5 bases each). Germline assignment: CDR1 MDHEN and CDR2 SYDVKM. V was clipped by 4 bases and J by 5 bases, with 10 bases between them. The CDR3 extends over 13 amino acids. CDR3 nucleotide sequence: TGTGCCAGCAGTTCCCGGGACCAAGATACGCAGTATTTT. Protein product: CASSSRDQDTQYF.

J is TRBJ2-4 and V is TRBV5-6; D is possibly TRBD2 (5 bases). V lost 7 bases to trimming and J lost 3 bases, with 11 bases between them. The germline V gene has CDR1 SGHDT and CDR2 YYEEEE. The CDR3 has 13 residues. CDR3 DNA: TGTGCCAGCGGGGAGCGACGCAAAAACATTCAGTACTTC. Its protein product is CASGERRKNIQYF.

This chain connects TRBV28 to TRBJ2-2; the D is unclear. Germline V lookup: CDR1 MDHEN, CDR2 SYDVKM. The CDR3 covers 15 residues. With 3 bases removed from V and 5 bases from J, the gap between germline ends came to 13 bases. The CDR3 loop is CASSFGLIPTGELFF. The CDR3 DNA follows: TGTGCCAGCAGTTTCGGTCTTATCCCGACCGGGGAGCTGTTTTTT.

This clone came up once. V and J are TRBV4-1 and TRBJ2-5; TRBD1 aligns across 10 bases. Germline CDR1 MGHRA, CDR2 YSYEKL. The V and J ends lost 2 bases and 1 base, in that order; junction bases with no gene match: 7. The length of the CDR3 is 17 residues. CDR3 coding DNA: TGCGCCAGCAGCCAAAGGGACAGGGGACCAGGCCAAGAGACCCAGTACTTC. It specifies CASSQRDRGPGQETQYF.

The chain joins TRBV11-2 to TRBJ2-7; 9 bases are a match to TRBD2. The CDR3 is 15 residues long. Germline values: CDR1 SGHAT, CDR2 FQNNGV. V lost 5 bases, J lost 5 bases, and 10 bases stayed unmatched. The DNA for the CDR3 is TGTGCCAGCAGCGATACTAGCGGGTTTATCCACGAGCAGTACTTC. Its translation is CASSDTSGFIHEQYF.

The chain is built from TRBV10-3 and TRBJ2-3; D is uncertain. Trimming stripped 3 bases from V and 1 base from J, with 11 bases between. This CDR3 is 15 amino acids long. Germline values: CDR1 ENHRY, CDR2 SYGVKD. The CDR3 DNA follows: TGTGCCATCAGTGAATCATGGGTTCGCACAGATACGCAGTATTTT. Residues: CAISESWVRTDTQYF.

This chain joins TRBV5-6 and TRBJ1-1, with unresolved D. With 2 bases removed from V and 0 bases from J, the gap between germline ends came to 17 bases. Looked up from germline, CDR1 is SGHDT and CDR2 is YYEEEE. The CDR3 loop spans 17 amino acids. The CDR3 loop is CASSFRSIIGVNTEAFF. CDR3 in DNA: TGTGCCAGCAGCTTCCGGTCAATAATCGGGGTGAACACTGAAGCTTTCTTT.

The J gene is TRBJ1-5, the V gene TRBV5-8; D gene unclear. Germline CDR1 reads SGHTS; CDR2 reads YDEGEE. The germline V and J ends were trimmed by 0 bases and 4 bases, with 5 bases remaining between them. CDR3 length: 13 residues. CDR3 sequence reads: CASSLGENQPQHF. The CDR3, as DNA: TGTGCCAGCAGCTTGGGAGAGAATCAGCCCCAGCATTTT.

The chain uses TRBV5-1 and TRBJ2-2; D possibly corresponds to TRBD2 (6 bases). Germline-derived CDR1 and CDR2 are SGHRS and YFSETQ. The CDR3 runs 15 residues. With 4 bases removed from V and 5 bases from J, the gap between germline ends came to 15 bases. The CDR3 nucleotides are TGCGCCAGCAGCCTCGGGGGTGTTAGGACCGGGGAGCTGTTTTTT. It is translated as CASSLGGVRTGELFF. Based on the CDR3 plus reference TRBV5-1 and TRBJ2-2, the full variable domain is KAGVTQTPRYLIKTRGQQVTLSCSPISGHRSVSWYQQTPGQGLQFLFEYFSETQRNKGNFPGRFSGRQFSNSRSEMNVSTLELGDSALYLCASSLGGVRTGELFFGEGSRLTVL.

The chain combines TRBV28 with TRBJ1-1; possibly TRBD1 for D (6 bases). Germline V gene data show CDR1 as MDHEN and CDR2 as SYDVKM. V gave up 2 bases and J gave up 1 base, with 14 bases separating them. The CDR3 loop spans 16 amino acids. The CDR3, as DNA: TGTGCCAGCAGTTTACTTTCCGGGGGCGGGAACACTGAAGCTTTCTTT. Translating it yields CASSLLSGGGNTEAFF. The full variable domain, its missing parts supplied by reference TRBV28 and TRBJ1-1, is DVKVTQSSRYLVKRTGEKVFLECVQDMDHENMFWYRQDPGLGLRLIYFSYDVKMKEKGDIPEGYSVSREKKERFSLILESASTNQTSMYLCASSLLSGGGNTEAFFGQGTRLTVV.

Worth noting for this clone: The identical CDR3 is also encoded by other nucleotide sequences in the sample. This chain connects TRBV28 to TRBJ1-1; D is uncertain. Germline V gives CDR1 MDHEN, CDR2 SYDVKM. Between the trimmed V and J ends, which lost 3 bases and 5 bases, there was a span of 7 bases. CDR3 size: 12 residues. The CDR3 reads CASSFRGTEAFF. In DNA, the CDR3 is TGTGCCAGCAGTTTCCGAGGGACTGAAGCTTTCTTT. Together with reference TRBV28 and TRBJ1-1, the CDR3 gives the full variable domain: DVKVTQSSRYLVKRTGEKVFLECVQDMDHENMFWYRQDPGLGLRLIYFSYDVKMKEKGDIPEGYSVSREKKERFSLILESASTNQTSMYLCASSFRGTEAFFGQGTRLTVV.

The CDR3 is CASSQTGARNEQFF. CDR3 bases: TGTGCCAGCAGCCAGACAGGGGCCCGCAATGAGCAGTTCTTC. The chain couples TRBV28 to TRBJ2-1; 8 bases agree with TRBD1. Trimming cost V 6 bases and J 6 bases; bases outside gene matches: 7. The CDR3 contains 14 residues. From germline, CDR1 is MDHEN and CDR2 SYDVKM.

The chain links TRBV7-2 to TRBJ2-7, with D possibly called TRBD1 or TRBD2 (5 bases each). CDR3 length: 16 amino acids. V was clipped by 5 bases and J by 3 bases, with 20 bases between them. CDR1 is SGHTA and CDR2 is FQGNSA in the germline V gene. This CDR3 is CASSRARGPQLYEQYF. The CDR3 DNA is TGTGCCAGCAGCCGGGCACGGGGCCCCCAACTCTACGAGCAGTACTTC.

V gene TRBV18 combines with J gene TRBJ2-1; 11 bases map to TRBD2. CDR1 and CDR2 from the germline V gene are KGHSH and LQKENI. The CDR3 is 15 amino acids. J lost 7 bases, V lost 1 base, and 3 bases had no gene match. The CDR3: CASSPLAGGWNEQFF. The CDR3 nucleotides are TGTGCCAGCTCACCACTAGCGGGAGGGTGGAATGAGCAGTTCTTC.

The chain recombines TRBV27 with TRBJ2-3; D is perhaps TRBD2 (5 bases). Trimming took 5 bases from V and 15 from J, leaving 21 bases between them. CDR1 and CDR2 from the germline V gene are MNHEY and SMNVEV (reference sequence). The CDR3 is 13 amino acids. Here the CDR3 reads CASSPGRQTPYYF. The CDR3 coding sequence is TGTGCCAGCAGTCCGGGAAGACAAACCCCATACTATTTT.

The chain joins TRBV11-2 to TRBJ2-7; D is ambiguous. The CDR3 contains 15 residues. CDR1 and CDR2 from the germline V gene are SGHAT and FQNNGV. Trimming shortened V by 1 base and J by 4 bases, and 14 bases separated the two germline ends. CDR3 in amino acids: CASSLVAGVFYEQYF. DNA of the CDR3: TGTGCCAGCAGCTTAGTGGCTGGAGTTTTTTACGAGCAGTACTTC.

This CDR3 reads CASSPSWGAIYNEQFF. As DNA, the CDR3 is TGTGCCAGCAGTCCCTCGTGGGGGGCCATCTACAATGAGCAGTTCTTC. This chain joins TRBV27 and TRBJ2-1, with D possibly called TRBD1 or TRBD2 (6 bases each). Per the germline V gene, CDR1 is MNHEY and CDR2 is SMNVEV (reference sequence). Trimming removed 5 bases from V and 3 bases from J, with 17 bases in between. CDR3 length: 16 residues.

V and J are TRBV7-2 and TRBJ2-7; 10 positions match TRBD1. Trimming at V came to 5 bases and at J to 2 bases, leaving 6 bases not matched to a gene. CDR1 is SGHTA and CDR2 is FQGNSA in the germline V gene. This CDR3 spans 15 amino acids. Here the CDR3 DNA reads TGTGCCAGCAGCCCCCGGGACAGGGGCACCTACGAGCAGTACTTC. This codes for CASSPRDRGTYEQYF.

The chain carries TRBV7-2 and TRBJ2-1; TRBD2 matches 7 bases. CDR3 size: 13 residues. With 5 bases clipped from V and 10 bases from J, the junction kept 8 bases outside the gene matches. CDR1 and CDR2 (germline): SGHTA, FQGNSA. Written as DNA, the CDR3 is TGTGCCAGCAGCCCCCGGACTAGTCGGGAGCAGTTCTTC. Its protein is CASSPRTSREQFF.

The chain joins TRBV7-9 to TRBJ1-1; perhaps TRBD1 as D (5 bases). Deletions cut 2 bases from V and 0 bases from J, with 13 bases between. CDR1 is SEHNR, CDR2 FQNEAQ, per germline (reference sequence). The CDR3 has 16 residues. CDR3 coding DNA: TGTGCCAGCAGCTTATTTGGGGGTAGTCTGAACACTGAAGCTTTCTTT. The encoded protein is CASSLFGGSLNTEAFF.

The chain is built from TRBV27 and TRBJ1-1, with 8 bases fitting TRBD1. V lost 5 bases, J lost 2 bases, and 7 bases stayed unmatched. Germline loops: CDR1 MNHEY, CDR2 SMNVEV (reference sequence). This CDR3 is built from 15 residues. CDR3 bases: TGTGCCAGCAGTGACCAGACAGGGGCAAACACTGAAGCTTTCTTT. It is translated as CASSDQTGANTEAFF.

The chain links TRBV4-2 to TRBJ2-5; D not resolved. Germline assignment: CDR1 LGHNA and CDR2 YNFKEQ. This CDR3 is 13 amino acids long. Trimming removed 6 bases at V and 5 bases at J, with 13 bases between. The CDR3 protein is CASSLGRAETQYF. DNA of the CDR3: TGTGCCAGCAGTCTCGGGCGTGCGGAGACCCAGTACTTC.